The rows below give T cell receptor beta chains drawn from one sample of a study of T cell responses to AZD1222 COVID-19 vaccine. The table came from immunoSEQ multiplex PCR; TCRdb's copy has only in-frame clones and leaves some out. The sample consists of about 150,000 clones, over 90% of them appearing once. The sample was peripheral blood, taken on day 0 of AZD1222 vaccination. These receptor sequences come from an adult in good health. Both conserved end residues are part of each CDR3. Each record gives: clone size, D gene, V gene, J gene, CDR3 DNA, CDR3 protein. D genes are given only for firm matches. The size entry is marked missing in some rows and otherwise reads once, few, many or a size class.

size: -; D: -; V: TRBV12-3/TRBV12-4; J: TRBJ1-1; DNA: TGTGCCAGCAGCCGCAGGAACACTGAAGCTTTCTTT; CDR3: CASSRRNTEAFF
size: -; D: -; V: TRBV5-1; J: TRBJ2-3; DNA: TGCGCCAGCAGCTTGGGGGCAGGGAAGGATACGCAGTATTTT; CDR3: CASSLGAGKDTQYF
size: -; D: TRBD1; V: TRBV9; J: TRBJ2-2; DNA: TGTGCCAGCAGCCCCTCCGGGACAGGGTTCGACACCGGGGAGCTGTTTTTT; CDR3: CASSPSGTGFDTGELFF
size: -; D: -; V: TRBV19; J: TRBJ2-7; DNA: TGTGCCAGTAGTATGGGGCAGGACTCCTACGAGCAGTACTTC; CDR3: CASSMGQDSYEQYF
size: -; D: -; V: TRBV30; J: TRBJ1-1; DNA: TGTGCCTGGTCGACAGTCACTGAAGCTTTCTTT; CDR3: CAWSTVTEAFF
size: -; D: TRBD2; V: TRBV6-1; J: TRBJ2-7; DNA: TGTGCCAGCAGTGAGGGGACTAGCGGGAGGTACCTCTCCTACGAGCAGTACTTC; CDR3: CASSEGTSGRYLSYEQYF
size: -; D: TRBD1; V: TRBV5-4; J: TRBJ1-3; DNA: TGTGCCAGCAGCAAGGACAGGGGCAAGAGAAACACCATATATTTT; CDR3: CASSKDRGKRNTIYF
size: -; D: TRBD2; V: TRBV4-2; J: TRBJ2-5; DNA: TGTGCCAGCAGCCAAGGGGGACTCGGGGAGGGAGAGACCCAGTACTTC; CDR3: CASSQGGLGEGETQYF
size: few; D: -; V: TRBV9; J: TRBJ2-1; DNA: TGTGCCAGCAGCCCCCTCACTATCAATGAGCAGTTCTTC; CDR3: CASSPLTINEQFF
size: -; D: -; V: TRBV7-2; J: TRBJ2-7; DNA: TGTGCCAGCAGCTTAGCCCAGAATGAGCAGTACTTC; CDR3: CASSLAQNEQYF
size: once; D: TRBD1; V: TRBV11-2; J: TRBJ1-4; DNA: TGTGCCAGCAGCTCGTTACGCCGGGACAGGCGTGCAACTAATGAAAAACTGTTTTTT; CDR3: CASSSLRRDRRATNEKLFF
size: once; D: -; V: TRBV19; J: TRBJ1-2; DNA: TGTGCCAGTAGTACCCGGACGGCTTACTATGGCTACACCTTC; CDR3: CASSTRTAYYGYTF
size: -; D: -; V: TRBV29-1; J: TRBJ2-3; DNA: TGCAGCGTCGAATCGGGTGCCAGGTGGGCAGATACGCAGTATTTT; CDR3: CSVESGARWADTQYF
size: -; D: -; V: TRBV5-1; J: TRBJ2-1; DNA: TGCGCCAGCAGCTTGGATACGACAGGCGGCGAGCAGTTCTTC; CDR3: CASSLDTTGGEQFF
size: -; D: TRBD2; V: TRBV5-4; J: TRBJ2-1; DNA: TGTGCCAGCAGCCTGGTAGCGGGCTCCTACAATGAGCAGTTCTTC; CDR3: CASSLVAGSYNEQFF
size: -; D: -; V: TRBV4-1; J: TRBJ2-7; DNA: TGCGCCAGCAGCCAAGAGTTGGATACCTACGAGCAGTACTTC; CDR3: CASSQELDTYEQYF
size: -; D: -; V: TRBV3-1/TRBV3-2; J: TRBJ2-5; DNA: TGTGCCAGCAGCCAAGGATCCGGGCAAGAGACCCAGTACTTC; CDR3: CASSQGSGQETQYF
size: once; D: TRBD1; V: TRBV19; J: TRBJ1-4; DNA: TGTGCCAGTAAGCCAGGGGGCGTTGAAAAACTGTTTTTT; CDR3: CASKPGGVEKLFF
size: -; D: TRBD1; V: TRBV6-5; J: TRBJ1-4; DNA: TGTGCCAGCAGCGACAGGGGGGAAAATGAAAAACTGTTTTTT; CDR3: CASSDRGENEKLFF
size: -; D: -; V: TRBV14; J: TRBJ2-5; DNA: TGTGCCAGCAGCCAAGACCTTGAGGGAGAGACCCAGTACTTC; CDR3: CASSQDLEGETQYF
size: -; D: -; V: TRBV5-1; J: TRBJ2-1; DNA: TGCGCCAGCAGCTCAAGGATGGGGAATGAGCAGTTCTTC; CDR3: CASSSRMGNEQFF
size: -; D: -; V: TRBV7-9; J: TRBJ1-3; DNA: TGTGCCAGCAGCTTAGTGGGGGGTGGAAACACCATATATTTT; CDR3: CASSLVGGGNTIYF
size: -; D: -; V: TRBV7-5; J: TRBJ1-2; DNA: TGTGCCAGAAGCTTAGCTCCTAGACAGGACTATGGCTACACCTTC; CDR3: CARSLAPRQDYGYTF
size: -; D: -; V: TRBV28; J: TRBJ2-5; DNA: TGTGCCAGCATAGGAGGGGGAGGCGAGACCCAGTACTTC; CDR3: CASIGGGGETQYF
size: -; D: -; V: TRBV19; J: TRBJ1-5; DNA: TGTGCCAGTAAAGGTCAGGGCCGTCAGCCCCAGCATTTT; CDR3: CASKGQGRQPQHF
size: -; D: -; V: TRBV3-1/TRBV3-2; J: TRBJ2-1; DNA: TGTGCCAGCAGCCAGGAGACCGGGACCGCAAATGAGCAGTTCTTC; CDR3: CASSQETGTANEQFF
size: -; D: -; V: TRBV13; J: TRBJ2-1; DNA: TGTGCCAGCAGCTTTAAATACAATGAGCAGTTCTTC; CDR3: CASSFKYNEQFF
size: -; D: -; V: TRBV21-1; J: TRBJ2-7; DNA: TGTGCCAGCAGCACCCGACAGGGCTACGAGCAGTACTTC; CDR3: CASSTRQGYEQYF
size: -; D: -; V: TRBV7-2; J: TRBJ1-2; DNA: TGTGCCAGCAGCCCAAGGACAGTCTCTAACTATGGCTACACCTTC; CDR3: CASSPRTVSNYGYTF
size: -; D: -; V: TRBV5-1; J: TRBJ1-6; DNA: TGCGCCAGCAGCTTGGGGCAGGGCGGTTCACCCCTCCACTTT; CDR3: CASSLGQGGSPLHF
size: -; D: -; V: TRBV7-9; J: TRBJ1-2; DNA: TGTGCCAGCAGCCCCTCACTGGGACTCGCTAACTATGGCTACACCTTC; CDR3: CASSPSLGLANYGYTF
size: few; D: -; V: TRBV11-2; J: TRBJ2-2; DNA: TGTGCCAGCAGCTTAGTTACAGGGAGGAACACCGGGGAGCTGTTTTTT; CDR3: CASSLVTGRNTGELFF
size: -; D: -; V: TRBV5-5; J: TRBJ2-3; DNA: TGTGCCAGCAGCTGGACAGATTTCACAGATACGCAGTATTTT; CDR3: CASSWTDFTDTQYF
size: -; D: -; V: TRBV5-1; J: TRBJ1-1; DNA: TGCGCCAGCAGCTTGGACCAGAACACTGAAGCTTTCTTT; CDR3: CASSLDQNTEAFF
size: once; D: -; V: TRBV19; J: TRBJ2-5; DNA: TGTGCCAGTAGTATAGCGGGAGCGTGGGAGACCCAGTACTTC; CDR3: CASSIAGAWETQYF
size: -; D: -; V: TRBV2; J: TRBJ2-7; DNA: TGTGCCGTCCGACCAAGCTCCTACGAGCAGTACTTC; CDR3: CAVRPSSYEQYF
size: -; D: TRBD1; V: TRBV5-1; J: TRBJ2-3; DNA: TGCGCCAGCACCGGAAAGGACAGGGTGGGCACAGATACGCAGTATTTT; CDR3: CASTGKDRVGTDTQYF
size: -; D: -; V: TRBV6-5; J: TRBJ2-1; DNA: TGTGCCAGCAGTTACTCTGGCCAGGACCTCTACAATGAGCAGTTCTTC; CDR3: CASSYSGQDLYNEQFF
size: -; D: TRBD2; V: TRBV10-2; J: TRBJ2-2; DNA: TGCGCCAGCAGCTCGACTAGCCCCAACACCGGGGAGCTGTTTTTT; CDR3: CASSSTSPNTGELFF
size: -; D: TRBD1; V: TRBV6-1; J: TRBJ2-7; DNA: TGTGCCAGCAGTGAATGGACAGGGGGCTCCTACGAGCAGTACTTC; CDR3: CASSEWTGGSYEQYF
size: -; D: -; V: TRBV20-1; J: TRBJ1-3; DNA: TGCAGTGCTAGTCGGGGTCCCCCTGGAAACACCATATATTTT; CDR3: CSASRGPPGNTIYF
size: -; D: -; V: TRBV5-1; J: TRBJ2-1; DNA: TGCGCCAGCAGCTTGGGATGGGGGACCAATGAGCAGTTCTTC; CDR3: CASSLGWGTNEQFF
size: once; D: -; V: TRBV7-8; J: TRBJ2-1; DNA: TGTGCCAGCAGCCCAAACAGGGACAATGAGCAGTTCTTC; CDR3: CASSPNRDNEQFF
size: once; D: TRBD1; V: TRBV29-1; J: TRBJ1-1; DNA: TGCAGCGGATGGACAGGGGGCTTCACTGAAGCTTTCTTT; CDR3: CSGWTGGFTEAFF
size: -; D: -; V: TRBV19; J: TRBJ2-7; DNA: TGTGCCAGTAGTATCTCGGCCAGGACCTACGAGCAGTACTTC; CDR3: CASSISARTYEQYF
size: -; D: -; V: TRBV14; J: TRBJ1-2; DNA: TGTGCCAGCAGCCAAGGGGTCGGGGCCTGGGCCTATGGCTACACCTTC; CDR3: CASSQGVGAWAYGYTF
size: -; D: -; V: TRBV30; J: TRBJ1-6; DNA: TGTGCCTCGAAGGCGGGGGCAGCCTATAATTCACCCCTCCACTTT; CDR3: CASKAGAAYNSPLHF
size: -; D: -; V: TRBV3-1/TRBV3-2; J: TRBJ2-3; DNA: TGTGCCAGCAGCTTGCCGGGTAGCGGTAGCACAGATACGCAGTATTTT; CDR3: CASSLPGSGSTDTQYF
size: -; D: -; V: TRBV28; J: TRBJ1-2; DNA: TGTGCCAGCAGTTTAGGGGGTTCTAACTATGGCTACACCTTC; CDR3: CASSLGGSNYGYTF
size: once; D: -; V: TRBV5-6; J: TRBJ1-2; DNA: TGTGCCAGCAGCTTTGACTCGACGGTAAACTATGGCTACACCTTC; CDR3: CASSFDSTVNYGYTF
size: -; D: -; V: TRBV2; J: TRBJ1-1; DNA: TGTGCCAGCAGTGAAACCATGAACACTGAAGCTTTCTTT; CDR3: CASSETMNTEAFF